What follows are 30 T cell receptor beta chains derived from one specimen sequenced in a study of CD8+ T cells in alopecia areata. RNA, once extracted, was reverse transcribed into cDNA for use as the sequencing template. The data were produced by immunoSEQ multiplex PCR, yet TCRdb's version contains in-frame clones alone and is incomplete. The repertoire holds about 94,000 clones, with around three quarters as singletons. As for treatment: oral pan-JAK inhibitor, 5-10 mg twice daily. The material was CD8+ T cells sorted from blood, obtained around week 42, from a patient treated with tofacitinib. These receptor sequences come from a human donor with alopecia areata.

The chain joins TRBV7-9 to TRBJ2-1; 9 positions agree with TRBD1. The V gene's germline CDR1 is SEHNR and CDR2 FQNEAQ (reference sequence). The CDR3 covers 15 residues. The V gene end was trimmed by 1 base and the J gene end by 7 bases; junction bases not matched to a gene: 5. The CDR3 reads CASSLGTGDLNEQFF. In DNA, the CDR3 is TGTGCCAGCAGCTTAGGGACAGGGGACTTGAATGAGCAGTTCTTC.

V and J are TRBV19 and TRBJ1-1; no clear D. Germline CDR1 LNHDA, CDR2 SQIVND (reference sequence). Trimming took off 5 bases at V and 0 bases at J, with 10 bases between the two ends. This CDR3 spans 14 amino acids. CDR3 nucleotides: TGTGCCAGTAGTCTACAAGGGCTGAACACTGAAGCTTTCTTT. Protein product: CASSLQGLNTEAFF.

The chain employs TRBV10-1 and TRBJ2-1; D remains unclear. CDR1 WNHNN and CDR2 SYGVQD come from the germline V gene (reference sequence). The CDR3 is 12 residues long. Trimming shortened V by 5 bases and J by 6 bases, and 8 bases separated the two germline ends. The CDR3 here is CASSRQANEQFF. CDR3 bases: TGCGCCAGCAGTAGGCAGGCCAATGAGCAGTTCTTC.

This chain connects TRBV19 to TRBJ1-2; weak D call: TRBD1 (6 bases). CDR1 LNHDA and CDR2 SQIVND come from the germline V gene (reference sequence). CDR3 length: 15 residues. Trimming removed 6 bases from V and 3 bases from J, with 17 bases in between. The CDR3 sequence: CASSPAAGADYGYTF. The DNA of the CDR3 is TGTGCCAGTAGCCCCGCGGCAGGGGCAGACTATGGCTACACCTTC.

This clone was seen only a few times. The CDR3 DNA sequence: TGTGCCAGCAGTGAAAAGGGGGCAAACACTGAAGCTTTCTTT. Its protein product is CASSEKGANTEAFF. The J gene is TRBJ1-1, the V gene TRBV2, with 7 positions matching TRBD1. The CDR3 length is 14 residues. CDR1 is SNHLY and CDR2 is FYNNEI in the germline V gene. Trimming cost V 2 bases and J 2 bases; bases outside gene matches: 2.

V and J are TRBV6-1 and TRBJ1-1; D is unresolved. This CDR3 contains 14 residues. The V and J ends lost 1 base and 7 bases respectively, with 13 bases between them. The germline V gene encodes CDR1 MNHNS and CDR2 SASEGT. CDR3 bases: TGTGCCAGCAGTGAAGGTACGGACGGAAATGAAGCTTTCTTT. It yields the protein CASSEGTDGNEAFF.

This clone was picked up a small number of times. The V gene is TRBV23-1, the J gene TRBJ2-1; D remains unclear. TRBV23-1 is classed as an ORF, of uncertain function. The CDR3 has 13 amino acids. V gave up 3 bases and J gave up 7 bases, with 10 bases separating them. DNA of the CDR3: TGCGCCAGCAGTCATCAGGACCCGAATGAGCAGTTCTTC. Its protein is CASSHQDPNEQFF.

The rearrangement links TRBV5-1 to TRBJ1-2; TRBD1 might be the D (5 bases). CDR1 SGHRS and CDR2 YFSETQ come from the germline V gene. There are 16 residues in the CDR3. Trimming pared 4 bases from V and 0 bases from J, leaving 16 bases between. This CDR3 reads CASSPFPRDSNYGYTF. Here the CDR3 DNA reads TGCGCCAGCAGCCCTTTTCCCCGGGACTCTAACTATGGCTACACCTTC.

The V call is TRBV7-8, the J call TRBJ2-3; the D is unclear. Germline V gene data show CDR1 as SGHVS and CDR2 as FQNEAQ. The CDR3 totals 12 residues. Deletions cut 8 bases from V and 4 bases from J, with 10 bases between. CDR3 loop: CASLESPDTQYF. In nucleotides, the CDR3 is TGTGCCAGCTTGGAAAGCCCAGATACGCAGTATTTT.

The chain links TRBV29-1 to TRBJ2-2; 8 bases align to TRBD2. The ends lost 4 bases at V and 4 bases at J; junction bases unmatched: 5. The CDR3 runs to 14 residues. CDR1 is SQVTM and CDR2 is ANQGSEA in the germline V gene. The CDR3 DNA sequence: TGCAGCGTTGCTGGACTAGCAGGCACCGGGGAGCTGTTTTTT. As protein: CSVAGLAGTGELFF.

This chain joins TRBV6-5 and TRBJ2-7, with 9 bases lining up with TRBD1. The CDR3 length is 13 residues. The trim removed 7 bases at V and 7 bases at J, leaving 8 bases unmatched. Germline V gene lookup returns CDR1 MNHEY and CDR2 SVGAGI. The CDR3 here is CASMTGGEVEQYF. Here the CDR3 DNA reads TGTGCCAGCATGACAGGGGGTGAAGTTGAGCAGTACTTC.

The CDR3 protein is CASSQERRGSTDTQYF. CDR3 DNA sequence: TGCGCCAGCAGCCAAGAACGACGGGGGAGCACAGATACGCAGTATTTT. The chain has TRBV4-3 and TRBJ2-3; D might be TRBD2 (6 bases). The V gene lost 0 bases and the J gene lost 0 bases, with 10 bases spanning the gap. Germline lookup yields CDR1 LGHNA and CDR2 YSLEER. The CDR3 loop spans 16 amino acids.

CDR3 amino acids: CASTQLAGSSYEQYF. The CDR3 nucleotides read TGCGCCAGCACTCAACTAGCGGGGAGCTCCTACGAGCAGTACTTC. The chain couples TRBV10-2 to TRBJ2-7; 10 bases match TRBD2. Looked up from germline, CDR1 is WSHSY and CDR2 is SAAADI. Trimming cost V 7 bases and J 0 bases; bases outside gene matches: 6. CDR3 size: 15 residues.

The V call is TRBV4-3, the J call TRBJ1-3; D is unclear. V was shortened by 0 bases and J by 0 bases, with 9 bases between the two germline ends. This CDR3 comprises 16 residues. Germline CDR1 is LGHNA and CDR2 is YSLEER. The CDR3 sequence: CASSQDRTYSGNTIYF. In nucleotides, the CDR3 is TGCGCCAGCAGCCAAGACAGGACCTACTCTGGAAACACCATATATTTT.

The chain links TRBV7-6 to TRBJ1-6; 7 bases align to TRBD1. The CDR3 has 17 residues. Losses at the gene ends were 5 bases for V and 4 bases for J; bases not matched to a gene: 11. Germline V gives CDR1 SGHVS, CDR2 FNYEAQ. CDR3 DNA sequence: TGTGCCAGCAGCCTTAATCCCGGGACAGAGTATAATTCACCCCTCCACTTT. Translating it yields CASSLNPGTEYNSPLHF.

J is TRBJ2-1 and V is TRBV4-3; no definite D call. V was pared by 0 bases and J by 9 bases, with 12 bases between. The CDR3 totals 14 residues. In germline, CDR1 is LGHNA, CDR2 YSLEER. The CDR3 sequence is CASSQDRWSGEQFF. The CDR3, as DNA: TGCGCCAGCAGCCAAGATCGTTGGTCCGGTGAGCAGTTCTTC.

The table lists this clone with a few counts. The chain links TRBV7-8 to TRBJ2-1, with TRBD2 matching 9 bases. Germline V gives CDR1 SGHVS, CDR2 FQNEAQ. This CDR3 has 19 residues. Unmatched junction bases numbered 12, after V lost 3 bases and J lost 0 bases. This chain's CDR3 is CASSFDQRGEQSSYNEQFF. In DNA form, the CDR3 reads TGTGCCAGCAGCTTTGACCAGCGGGGGGAACAGAGCTCCTACAATGAGCAGTTCTTC.

The V call is TRBV29-1, the J call TRBJ1-1, with 7 positions matching TRBD1. CDR1 and CDR2 from the germline V gene are SQVTM and ANQGSEA. V was pared by 5 bases and J by 5 bases, with 2 bases of the junction left unmatched. The CDR3 is 11 residues long. CDR3 in amino acids: CSVTTGTEAFF. DNA of the CDR3: TGCAGCGTTACGACAGGGACTGAAGCTTTCTTT.

The CDR3 nucleotides are TGTGCCAGCAGTGATTATAAGGGACAGGGGGACATTGACGAGCAGTACTTC. Amino acids: CASSDYKGQGDIDEQYF. The chain couples TRBV25-1 to TRBJ2-5, with 11 bases lining up with TRBD1. The J call may not be correct, given that the DNA end is closer to TRBJ2-7. There are 17 residues in the CDR3. Germline CDR1 and CDR2: MGHDK and SYGVNS.

CDR3 sequence (DNA): TGTGCCAGCAGCTTAACGGGACTAGCGGGAGACGAGCAGTACTTC. Amino acids: CASSLTGLAGDEQYF. This chain joins TRBV11-1 and TRBJ2-7, with 14 positions matching TRBD2. The V gene's germline CDR1 is SGHAT and CDR2 FQDESV (reference sequence). This CDR3 is built from 15 residues. Germline trimming cut 2 bases from V and 5 bases from J; bases unmatched to any gene: 2.

Only one count was recorded for this clone. This chain uses TRBV7-9 with TRBJ1-2, with D unclear. V shed 1 base and J shed 1 base, with 4 bases lying between them. The CDR3 has 13 residues. Germline assignment: CDR1 SEHNR and CDR2 FQNEAQ (reference sequence). CDR3 sequence (DNA): TGTGCCAGCAGCTTAGGGGTTAACTATGGCTACACCTTC. Amino acids: CASSLGVNYGYTF.

This clone was found a few times. This chain joins TRBV28 and TRBJ2-7; D is uncertain. The CDR3 consists of 11 residues. Germline V gene sequence: CDR1 MDHEN, CDR2 SYDVKM. Trimming shortened V by 3 bases and J by 5 bases, and 5 bases separated the two germline ends. The CDR3: CASSFFHEQYF. CDR3 nucleotide sequence: TGTGCCAGCAGTTTTTTCCACGAGCAGTACTTC.

The chain couples TRBV5-1 to TRBJ2-7, with 15 bases aligning to TRBD2. There are 16 residues in the CDR3. The J segment lost 4 bases and the V segment lost 4 bases, leaving 6 bases of the junction unmatched. The germline CDR1 and CDR2 sequences are SGHRS and YFSETQ. DNA of the CDR3: TGCGCCAGCAGCACTGGGACTAGCGGGGGGCTATACGAGCAGTACTTC. Translated, it gives CASSTGTSGGLYEQYF. The full variable domain, in which reference TRBV5-1 and TRBJ2-7 provide the parts outside the CDR3, is KAGVTQTPRYLIKTRGQQVTLSCSPISGHRSVSWYQQTPGQGLQFLFEYFSETQRNKGNFPGRFSGRQFSNSRSEMNVSTLELGDSALYLCASSTGTSGGLYEQYFGPGTRLTVT.

The genes are TRBV6-6 and TRBJ2-3; D may match TRBD1 or TRBD2 (5 bases each). In germline, CDR1 is MNHNY, CDR2 SVGAGI (reference sequence). Deletions cut 2 bases from V and 0 bases from J, with 9 bases between. The CDR3 contains 15 residues. The chain's CDR3 is CASSYGGDSTDTQYF. The CDR3 nucleotides are TGTGCCAGCAGTTACGGTGGGGACAGCACAGATACGCAGTATTTT.

This clone was detected only a few times. The chain recombines TRBV23-1 with TRBJ1-4; D gene unclear. TRBV23-1 is annotated as an ORF whose role is uncertain. Trimming shortened V by 4 bases and J by 8 bases, and 20 bases separated the two germline ends. The CDR3 has 16 residues. CDR3 nucleotide sequence: TGCGCCAGCAGTCCTACGACCAAGACCAAAGGGGAAAAACTGTTTTTT. Encoded protein: CASSPTTKTKGEKLFF.

This chain connects TRBV5-1 to TRBJ1-1; 8 bases are a match to TRBD1. CDR3 length: 15 amino acids. The germline gives CDR1 SGHRS, CDR2 YFSETQ. With V trimmed by 2 bases and J by 7 bases, 10 bases remained unmatched. Written as DNA, the CDR3 is TGCGCCAGCAGCTTTGGCAGGGGGCATTTCCTTGAAGCTTTCTTT. Amino acid sequence: CASSFGRGHFLEAFF.

V is TRBV7-9 and J is TRBJ2-4; D gene uncertain. Germline CDR1 reads SEHNR; CDR2 reads FQNEAQ (reference sequence). V was pared by 5 bases and J by 9 bases, with 11 bases between. The CDR3 consists of 12 residues. The CDR3 DNA is TGTGCCAGCAGCGCCCCAGGCGGCATTCAGTACTTC. Its translation: CASSAPGGIQYF.

The V gene is TRBV2, the J gene TRBJ1-5; no clear D gene. This CDR3 has 12 residues. The germline gives CDR1 SNHLY, CDR2 FYNNEI. V was clipped by 0 bases and J by 8 bases, with 5 bases between them. The CDR3 DNA is TGTGCCAGCAGTGAAGCCGCTGAGCCCCAGCATTTT. Its translation is CASSEAAEPQHF.

CDR3 amino acids: CASSQEGAGLSYTQYF. CDR3 coding DNA: TGTGCCAGCAGCCAAGAGGGGGCGGGGTTGTCTTATACGCAGTATTTT. V is TRBV4-2 and J is TRBJ2-3; D may correspond to TRBD1 or TRBD2 (6 bases each). Germline CDR1 reads LGHNA; CDR2 reads YNFKEQ. Trimming stripped 0 bases from V and 7 bases from J, with 17 bases between. The CDR3 sequence is 16 residues long.

The chain uses TRBV13 and TRBJ2-3; no clear D gene. The CDR3 loop spans 14 amino acids. V lost 2 bases and J lost 1, with 7 bases in between. The V gene's germline CDR1 is PRHDT and CDR2 FYEKMQ (reference sequence). In nucleotides, the CDR3 is TGTGCCAGCAGCTTAACAGCTGGCACAGATACGCAGTATTTT. Encoded protein: CASSLTAGTDTQYF. Together with reference TRBV13 and TRBJ2-3, the CDR3 gives the full variable domain: AAGVIQSPRHLIKEKRETATLKCYPIPRHDTVYWYQQGPGQDPQFLISFYEKMQSDKGSIPDRFSAQQFSDYHSELNMSSLELGDSALYFCASSLTAGTDTQYFGPGTRLTVL.